This T cell receptor beta chain was recorded in a study of a mutant IDH1 vaccine in newly diagnosed glioma. Across the whole study: Vaccine administration was initiated 4-6 weeks following radiotherapy alone, or with temozolomide cycles. Treated patients, averaging 40.4 years, were about 62% male and about 38% female. Most patients had radiochemotherapy with temozolomide before enrollment; others had one alone.

Sequencing was performed with immunoSEQ multiplex PCR; in TCRdb, only in-frame clones are kept and a portion is missing. The sample holds roughly 130,000 clones; over 75% are singletons and the top ten take 5.5%. Points on this clone: What it recognizes is unknown.

Whole-study results and caveats: Of all patients, 85% to 95% showed vaccine-induced immune responses.

Time point meaning: week 11, during vaccination. Alongside topical imiquimod, each dose of vaccine comprised 300 ug of mutant IDH1 20-mer peptide. CDR1 is ENHRY, CDR2 SYGVKD, per germline. This CDR3 comprises 13 residues. V trimming: 10 bases; J trimming: 3 bases; junction bases outside the gene matches: 6. This chain joins TRBV10-3 and TRBJ2-1; 7 bases are shared with TRBD2. The source of this sequence is a man aged 35-49 years with glioma. The sequences come from PBMCs, collected from a glioma patient whose treatment included an IDH1 peptide vaccine. The CDR3 sequence is CATGLEHYNEQFF. The CDR3 DNA is TGTGCCACTGGACTAGAACACTACAATGAGCAGTTCTTC.